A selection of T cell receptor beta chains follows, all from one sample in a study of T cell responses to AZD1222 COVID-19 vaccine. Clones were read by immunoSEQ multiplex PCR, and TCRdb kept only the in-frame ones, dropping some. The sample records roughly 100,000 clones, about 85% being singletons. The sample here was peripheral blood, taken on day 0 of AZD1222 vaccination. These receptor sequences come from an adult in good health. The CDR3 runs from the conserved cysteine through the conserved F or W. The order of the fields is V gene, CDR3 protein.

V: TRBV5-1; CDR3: CASSRTAQETQYF
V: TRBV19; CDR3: CASSAYRVAGTPLHF
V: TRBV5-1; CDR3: CASSPGTSNQPQHF
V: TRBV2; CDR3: CASSDIGGAGYGYTF
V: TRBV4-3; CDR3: CASSRGTADGSNYGYTF
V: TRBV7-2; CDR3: CASSGRTSGGRLTDTQYF
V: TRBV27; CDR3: CASSLGWQYF
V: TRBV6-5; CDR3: CASKSPSGHNEQFF
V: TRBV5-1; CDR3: CASSPGTHPNSPLHF
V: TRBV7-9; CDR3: CASSARASTQYF
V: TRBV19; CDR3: CASSIGREGSGRTSYNEQFF
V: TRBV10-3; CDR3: CASQPGPQLNEQFF
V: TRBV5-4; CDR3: CASSPGPFNEQFF
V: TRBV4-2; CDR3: CASSQEGRGIDGYTF